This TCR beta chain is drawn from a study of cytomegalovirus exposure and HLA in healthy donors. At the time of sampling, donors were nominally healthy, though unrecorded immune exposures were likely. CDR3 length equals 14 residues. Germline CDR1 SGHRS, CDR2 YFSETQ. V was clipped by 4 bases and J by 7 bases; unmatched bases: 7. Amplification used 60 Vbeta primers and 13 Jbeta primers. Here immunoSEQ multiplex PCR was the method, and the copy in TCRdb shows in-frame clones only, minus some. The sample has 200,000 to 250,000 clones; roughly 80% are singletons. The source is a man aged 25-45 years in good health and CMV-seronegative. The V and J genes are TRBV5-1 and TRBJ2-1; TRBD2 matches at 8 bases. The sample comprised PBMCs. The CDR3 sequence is CASSQAAGANEQFF. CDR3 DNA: TGCGCCAGCAGCCAGGCAGCGGGGGCAAATGAGCAGTTCTTC. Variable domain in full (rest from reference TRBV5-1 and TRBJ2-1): KAGVTQTPRYLIKTRGQQVTLSCSPISGHRSVSWYQQTPGQGLQFLFEYFSETQRNKGNFPGRFSGRQFSNSRSEMNVSTLELGDSALYLCASSQAAGANEQFFGPGTRLTVL.